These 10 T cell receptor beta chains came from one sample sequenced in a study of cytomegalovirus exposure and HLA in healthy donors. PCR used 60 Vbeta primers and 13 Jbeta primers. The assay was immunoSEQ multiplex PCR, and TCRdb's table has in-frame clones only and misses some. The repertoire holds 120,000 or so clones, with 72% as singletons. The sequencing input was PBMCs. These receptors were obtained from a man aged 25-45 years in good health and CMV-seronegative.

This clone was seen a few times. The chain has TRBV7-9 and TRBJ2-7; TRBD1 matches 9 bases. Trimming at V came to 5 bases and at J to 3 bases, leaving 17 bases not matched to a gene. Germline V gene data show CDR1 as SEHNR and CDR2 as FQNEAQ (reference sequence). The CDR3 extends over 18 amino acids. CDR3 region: CASSQRGQGYVGGYEQYF. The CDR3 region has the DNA TGTGCCAGCAGCCAACGGGGACAGGGATATGTAGGAGGCTACGAGCAGTACTTC.

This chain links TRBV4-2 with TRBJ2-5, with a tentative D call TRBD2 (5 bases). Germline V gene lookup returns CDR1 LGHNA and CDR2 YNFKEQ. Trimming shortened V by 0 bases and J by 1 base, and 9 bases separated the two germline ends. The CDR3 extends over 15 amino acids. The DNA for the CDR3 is TGTGCCAGCAGCCAAGATCCGGACTCCCAAGAGACCCAGTACTTC. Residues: CASSQDPDSQETQYF.

In DNA form, the CDR3 reads TGCAGCGTTGGTTTCGGCGGTGAGACCCAGTACTTC. Protein product: CSVGFGGETQYF. The V and J genes are TRBV29-1 and TRBJ2-5; D call uncertain. This CDR3 has 12 amino acids. The germline gives CDR1 SQVTM, CDR2 ANQGSEA. V was clipped by 4 bases and J by 5 bases, with 11 bases between them.

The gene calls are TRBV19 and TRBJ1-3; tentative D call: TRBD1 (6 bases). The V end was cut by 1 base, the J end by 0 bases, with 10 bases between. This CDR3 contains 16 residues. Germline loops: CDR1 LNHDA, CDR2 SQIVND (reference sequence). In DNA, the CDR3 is TGTGCCAGTAGTATAGTGGACAGCAACTCTGGAAACACCATATATTTT. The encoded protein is CASSIVDSNSGNTIYF. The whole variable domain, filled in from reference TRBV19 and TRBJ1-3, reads DGGITQSPKYLFRKEGQNVTLSCEQNLNHDAMYWYRQDPGQGLRLIYYSQIVNDFQKGDIAEGYSVSREKKESFPLTVTSAQKNPTAFYLCASSIVDSNSGNTIYFGEGSWLTVV.

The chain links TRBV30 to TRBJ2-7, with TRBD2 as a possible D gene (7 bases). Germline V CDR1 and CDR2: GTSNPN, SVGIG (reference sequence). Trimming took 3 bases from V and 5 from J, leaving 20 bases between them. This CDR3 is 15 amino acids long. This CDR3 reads CAWSRWGGAVHEQYF. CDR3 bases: TGTGCCTGGAGCCGATGGGGGGGCGCAGTCCACGAGCAGTACTTC.

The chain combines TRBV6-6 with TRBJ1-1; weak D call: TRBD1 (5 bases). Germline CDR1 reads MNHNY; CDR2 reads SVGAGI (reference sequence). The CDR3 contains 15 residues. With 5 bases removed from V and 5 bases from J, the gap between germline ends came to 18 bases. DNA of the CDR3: TGTGCCAGCAGTCCACCTTCCCCCGGGGGTACTGAAGCTTTCTTT. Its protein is CASSPPSPGGTEAFF.

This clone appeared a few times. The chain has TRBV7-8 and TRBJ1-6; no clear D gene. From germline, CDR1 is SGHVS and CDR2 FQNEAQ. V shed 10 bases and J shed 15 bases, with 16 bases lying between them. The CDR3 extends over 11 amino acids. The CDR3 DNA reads TGTGCCACCAAAAGCGGGCCATACCTCCACTTT. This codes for CATKSGPYLHF. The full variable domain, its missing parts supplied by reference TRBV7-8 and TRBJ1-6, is GAGVSQSPRYKVAKRGQDVALRCDPISGHVSLFWYQQALGQGPEFLTYFQNEAQLDKSGLPSDRFFAERPEGSVSTLKIQRTQQEDSAVYLCATKSGPYLHFGNGTRLTVT.

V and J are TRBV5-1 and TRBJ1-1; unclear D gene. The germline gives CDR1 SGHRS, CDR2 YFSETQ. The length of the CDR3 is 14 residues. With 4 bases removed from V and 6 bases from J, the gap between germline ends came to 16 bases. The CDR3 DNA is TGCGCCAGCAGCATGGGAGCGGTGATGGCTGAAGCTTTCTTT. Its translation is CASSMGAVMAEAFF. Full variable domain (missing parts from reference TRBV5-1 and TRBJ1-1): KAGVTQTPRYLIKTRGQQVTLSCSPISGHRSVSWYQQTPGQGLQFLFEYFSETQRNKGNFPGRFSGRQFSNSRSEMNVSTLELGDSALYLCASSMGAVMAEAFFGQGTRLTVV.

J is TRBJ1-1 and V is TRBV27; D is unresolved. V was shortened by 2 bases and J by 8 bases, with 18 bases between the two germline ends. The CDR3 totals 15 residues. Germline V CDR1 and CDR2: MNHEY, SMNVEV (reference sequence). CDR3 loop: CASSLIWEKDAEAFF. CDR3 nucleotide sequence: TGTGCCAGCAGTTTAATCTGGGAGAAGGACGCGGAAGCTTTCTTT.

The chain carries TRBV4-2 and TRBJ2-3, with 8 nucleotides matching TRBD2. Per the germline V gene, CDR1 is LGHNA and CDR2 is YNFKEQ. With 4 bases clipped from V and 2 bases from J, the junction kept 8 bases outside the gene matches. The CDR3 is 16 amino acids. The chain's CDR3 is CASSRRAGGHTDTQYF. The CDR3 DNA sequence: TGTGCCAGCAGCCGAAGGGCGGGGGGACACACAGATACGCAGTATTTT.